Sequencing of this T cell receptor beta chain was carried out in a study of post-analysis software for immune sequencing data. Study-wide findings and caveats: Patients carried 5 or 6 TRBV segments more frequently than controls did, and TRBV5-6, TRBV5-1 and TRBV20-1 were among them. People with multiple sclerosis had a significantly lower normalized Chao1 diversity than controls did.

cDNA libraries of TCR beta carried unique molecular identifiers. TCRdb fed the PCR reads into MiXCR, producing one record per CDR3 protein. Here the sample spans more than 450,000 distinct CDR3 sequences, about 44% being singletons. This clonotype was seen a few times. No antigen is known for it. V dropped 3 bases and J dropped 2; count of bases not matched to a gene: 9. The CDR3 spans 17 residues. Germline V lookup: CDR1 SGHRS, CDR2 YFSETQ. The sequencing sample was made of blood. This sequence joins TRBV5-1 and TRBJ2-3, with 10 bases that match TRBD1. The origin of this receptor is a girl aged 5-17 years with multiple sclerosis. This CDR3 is CASSSGQGVVVTDTQYF. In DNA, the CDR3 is TGCGCCAGCAGCTCCGGACAGGGGGTAGTGGTCACAGATACGCAGTATTTT.